This TCR beta chain was profiled in a study of cytomegalovirus exposure and HLA in healthy donors. Study-level information: Drawn from HLA-typed donors, 80 million to 100 million unique TCRs were held in an early data release.

The PCR was carried out with 60 Vbeta primers and 13 Jbeta primers. Repertoires were generated with immunoSEQ multiplex PCR, while TCRdb's copy carries only in-frame clones and drops some. The sample consists of around 220,000 clones, 75% to 85% of them appearing once. As concerns this clone: Its antigen is currently unknown.

Germline CDR1 SEHNR, CDR2 FQNEAQ (reference sequence). Trimming at V came to 4 bases and at J to 7 bases, leaving 12 bases not matched to a gene. The CDR3 contains 15 residues. Study findings and constraints: A later analysis linked a missense variant in DCLRE1C to the trimming of TCR beta V and J genes. What a later analysis reportedly showed was that an Asian-associated ancestry cluster had fewer N-insertions than the approximately 700-donor mean.

The rearrangement joins TRBV7-9 to TRBJ1-2; 7 bases match TRBD1. This receptor was obtained from a girl aged 10 to 17 in good health and CMV-seronegative. Sequenced: PBMCs. The CDR3 region is CASSSPRDRVGGYTF. In DNA form, the CDR3 reads TGTGCCAGCAGCTCCCCCCGTGACAGGGTTGGTGGCTACACCTTC.